This T cell receptor (beta chain) emerged from a study of shared clonotypes between healthy human individuals. Findings and caveats of the study: The sampled material consisted only of blood, and tissue repertoires are likely to differ. Between several donors, naive CD4 clonotypes were shared at a level of approximately 5%.

The method was immunoSEQ multiplex PCR; TCRdb's version includes in-frame clones alone and lacks a portion of them. Here the sample spans over 750,000 clones, roughly 96% being singletons. The ends were cut back, 4 bases at V and 9 bases at J, with 7 bases in the middle. Germline V gives CDR1 LNHDA, CDR2 SQIVND (reference sequence). This CDR3 contains 11 residues. Concerning this clone itself: The antigen remains undetermined.

Positive CCR7 selection of CD45RO-negative cells yielded the naive CD8 cells, and terminally differentiated effector memory CD45RA+ cells were excluded. This chain connects TRBV19 to TRBJ2-1; D ambiguous. This clonotype was sampled from a man aged 25-45 years in good health. The sequenced material came from naive CD8+ T cells sorted from blood. The CDR3: CASSTTFEQFF. Here the CDR3 DNA reads TGTGCCAGTAGTACGACATTTGAGCAGTTCTTC.